This TCR beta chain was profiled in a study of CD8 T cells in Susac syndrome. The CDR3 extends over 15 amino acids. The V segment lost 6 bases and the J segment 1 base; nucleotides outside the gene matches: 8. From germline, CDR1 is MNHEY and CDR2 SMNVEV (reference sequence). RNA, at roughly 0.5 to 1 ug, was reverse transcribed with random hexamers. TCRdb reprocessed the immunoSEQ multiplex PCR reads with MiXCR, giving one entry per CDR3 protein. Among some 100,000 distinct CDR3 sequences, about nine tenths were seen once, and the ten largest hold about 0.14%. This clonotype occurred once. Sequencing was done on a sample of CD4+ T cells from PBMCs. The TCR originated in a human donor in good health. V usage is TRBV27 and J usage is TRBJ2-7, with 8 bases fitting TRBD1. The CDR3 is CASSKIGQGSYEQYF. DNA of the CDR3: TGTGCCAGCAGCAAAATCGGACAGGGATCCTACGAGCAGTACTTC.